This entry lists 27 T cell receptor beta chains sequenced from one sample in a study of cytomegalovirus exposure and HLA in healthy donors. 60 Vbeta and 13 Jbeta primers were used in PCR. Sequencing used immunoSEQ multiplex PCR; TCRdb keeps in-frame clones, though not all of them. The sample shows 85,000 to 130,000 clones, about 80% of them seen only once. What was sequenced was PBMCs. The origin of the receptors is a female donor in good health and CMV-seropositive.

This sequence joins TRBV27 and TRBJ2-7; TRBD1 is a possible D gene (5 bases). From germline, CDR1 is MNHEY and CDR2 SMNVEV (reference sequence). Deletions cut 3 bases from V and 3 bases from J, with 9 bases between. This CDR3 is built from 13 residues. The CDR3 DNA reads as TGTGCCAGCAGTTTGGGGCACAACTACGAGCAGTACTTC. Protein product: CASSLGHNYEQYF.

This chain uses TRBV30 with TRBJ1-2, with D unclear. The CDR3 is 11 residues long. Trimming took 4 bases from V and 11 from J, leaving 14 bases between them. Germline V gene data show CDR1 as GTSNPN and CDR2 as SVGIG (reference sequence). This CDR3 is CAWTFMGVYTF. CDR3 sequence (DNA): TGTGCCTGGACCTTCATGGGAGTATACACCTTC.

The chain recombines TRBV7-9 with TRBJ2-3; D gene unclear. CDR3 size: 10 residues. The V and J ends lost 8 bases and 5 bases respectively, with 5 bases between them. The V gene's germline CDR1 is SEHNR and CDR2 FQNEAQ (reference sequence). CDR3 nucleotides: TGTGCCAGCTCGGGAGATACGCAGTATTTT. Protein: CASSGDTQYF. Full variable domain (rest looked up from reference TRBV7-9 and TRBJ2-3): DTGVSQNPRHKITKRGQNVTFRCDPISEHNRLYWYRQTLGQGPEFLTYFQNEAQLEKSRLLSDRFSAERPKGSFSTLEIQRTEQGDSAMYLCASSGDTQYFGPGTRLTVL.

J is TRBJ2-7 and V is TRBV18; D possibly corresponds to TRBD2 (6 bases). CDR1 and CDR2 from the germline V gene are KGHSH and LQKENI. This CDR3 is 14 amino acids long. The germline V and J ends were trimmed by 4 bases and 3 bases, with 13 bases remaining between them. This chain's CDR3 is CASSHLAEHYEQYF. The CDR3 DNA reads TGTGCCAGCTCACACTTAGCGGAGCACTACGAGCAGTACTTC.

This sequence joins TRBV27 and TRBJ2-4; D unresolved. The CDR3 sequence is 14 residues long. The germline CDR1 and CDR2 sequences are MNHEY and SMNVEV (reference sequence). V lost 2 bases, J lost 4 bases, and 9 bases lay in between. CDR3 region: CASSLSPLKNIQYF. For the CDR3, the DNA is TGTGCCAGCAGTTTAAGCCCCCTAAAAAACATTCAGTACTTC.

V gene TRBV6-5 combines with J gene TRBJ1-6; no clear D. Germline values: CDR1 MNHEY, CDR2 SVGAGI. Trimming cost V 0 bases and J 6 bases, with 6 bases left between them. The CDR3 loop spans 14 amino acids. The CDR3 spells CASSYSGSNSPLHF. CDR3 nucleotide sequence: TGTGCCAGCAGTTACTCGGGCAGTAATTCACCCCTCCACTTT.

This clone was observed a single time. This chain connects TRBV27 to TRBJ2-7; 9 bases match TRBD1. CDR3 length equals 16 residues. The junction had 13 bases not matched to a gene; V was cut back by 5 bases and J by 5 bases. CDR1 is MNHEY, CDR2 SMNVEV, per germline (reference sequence). CDR3: CASSQGQGSTGDEQYF. The CDR3 nucleotides are TGTGCCAGCAGTCAAGGACAGGGGTCGACGGGGGACGAGCAGTACTTC.

The V and J genes are TRBV18 and TRBJ2-2; possibly TRBD1 for D (6 bases). Trimming stripped 5 bases from V and 3 bases from J, with 13 bases between. This CDR3 contains 15 residues. Germline CDR1 and CDR2: KGHSH and LQKENI. CDR3 coding DNA: TGTGCCAGCTCATCTCGAACAGGGTACACCGGGGAGCTGTTTTTT. Its translation: CASSSRTGYTGELFF.

The chain joins TRBV2 to TRBJ1-4; TRBD1 might be the D (6 bases). Germline assignment: CDR1 SNHLY and CDR2 FYNNEI. CDR3 length equals 12 residues. The germline V and J ends were trimmed by 6 bases and 8 bases, with 10 bases remaining between them. DNA for the CDR3: TGTGCCAGCAGGTCAGGGGAGGAAAAACTGTTTTTT. This encodes CASRSGEEKLFF. Filled out from reference TRBV2 and TRBJ1-4, the complete variable domain reads EPEVTQTPSHQVTQMGQEVILRCVPISNHLYFYWYRQILGQKVEFLVSFYNNEISEKSEIFDDQFSVERPDGSNFTLKIRSTKLEDSAMYFCASRSGEEKLFFGSGTQLSVL.

The chain employs TRBV7-8 and TRBJ2-7, with D tentatively TRBD2 (6 bases). The germline CDR1 and CDR2 sequences are SGHVS and FQNEAQ. V gave up 5 bases and J gave up 6 bases, with 20 bases separating them. The CDR3 consists of 15 residues. Written as DNA, the CDR3 is TGTGCCAGCAGCCTAACCCGGGACTCGACGGGCGAGCAGTACTTC. Its protein product is CASSLTRDSTGEQYF.

Regarding this clone: Compared with germline, one end of the junction differs, possibly owing to a read error. The chain joins TRBV30 to TRBJ2-1; TRBD1 is a possible D gene (6 bases). The CDR3 covers 13 residues. Germline V gene sequence: CDR1 GTSNPN, CDR2 SVGIG (reference sequence). The CDR3 sequence is CAWMTGAYNEQFF. The CDR3 DNA reads TGTGCCTGGATGACAGGAGCCTACAATGAGCAATTCTTC.

The rearrangement joins TRBV11-2 to TRBJ2-7, with D possibly matching TRBD1 (6 bases). V was pared by 1 base and J by 2 bases, with 12 bases between. CDR1 and CDR2 (germline): SGHAT, FQNNGV. This CDR3 spans 15 amino acids. DNA of the CDR3: TGTGCCAGCAGCTTAGGCAGGGGCGCGACCTACGAGCAGTACTTC. The encoded protein is CASSLGRGATYEQYF. Using reference TRBV11-2 and TRBJ2-7 for the parts outside the CDR3, the full variable domain is EAGVAQSPRYKIIEKRQSVAFWCNPISGHATLYWYQQILGQGPKLLIQFQNNGVVDDSQLPKDRFSAERLKGVDSTLKIQPAKLEDSAVYLCASSLGRGATYEQYFGPGTRLTVT.

The chain joins TRBV6-6 to TRBJ1-2, with TRBD1 as a possible D gene (6 bases). This CDR3 spans 11 amino acids. In germline, CDR1 is MNHNY, CDR2 SVGAGI (reference sequence). Between the trimmed V and J ends, which lost 5 bases and 8 bases, there was a span of 9 bases. The CDR3 DNA sequence: TGTGCCAGCAGTGCAGGGGACGGCTACACCTTC. It yields the protein CASSAGDGYTF.

The chain joins TRBV6-6 to TRBJ1-2, with D maybe TRBD1 (6 bases). The CDR3 length is 13 residues. Trimming shortened V by 6 bases and J by 4 bases, and 12 bases separated the two germline ends. Germline-derived CDR1 and CDR2 are MNHNY and SVGAGI (reference sequence). CDR3 coding DNA: TGTGCCAGCAGGAGACAGGCGTCCTATGGCTACACCTTC. Its translation is CASRRQASYGYTF.

The chain employs TRBV7-9 and TRBJ2-5; 9 nucleotides agree with TRBD2. Germline V gene data show CDR1 as SEHNR and CDR2 as FQNEAQ (reference sequence). The CDR3 consists of 16 residues. Trimming took 4 bases from V and 5 from J; bases not matched to a gene: 11. The CDR3 bases are TGTGCCAGCAGCTCCTGGGAGCGGGGGGCGTGGGAGACCCAGTACTTC. It specifies CASSSWERGAWETQYF.

V gene TRBV19 combines with J gene TRBJ1-2; 9 bases are shared with TRBD1. V shed 8 bases and J 4 bases; nucleotides not matched to a gene: 8. This CDR3 spans 14 amino acids. The V gene's germline CDR1 is LNHDA and CDR2 SQIVND (reference sequence). The CDR3 sequence: CASDPGTGPYGYTF. Here the CDR3 DNA reads TGTGCCAGTGACCCCGGGACAGGGCCCTATGGCTACACCTTC.

CDR3 coding DNA: TGTGCCAGTAGTAGGAAGGGACAGGGGGCCAACACCGGGGAGCTGTTTTTT. Encoded protein: CASSRKGQGANTGELFF. The genes are TRBV19 and TRBJ2-2; TRBD1 matches at 12 bases. This CDR3 has 17 amino acids. The germline gives CDR1 LNHDA, CDR2 SQIVND (reference sequence). The V and J ends lost 4 bases and 2 bases, in that order; junction bases with no gene match: 5.

This clone was seen only a few times. V usage is TRBV18 and J usage is TRBJ1-1; 10 nucleotides align to TRBD1. The CDR3 length is 17 residues. V lost 5 bases and J lost 5; bases outside the gene matches: 14. Germline V gene sequence: CDR1 KGHSH, CDR2 LQKENI. CDR3 nucleotide sequence: TGTGCCAGCTCAGTTTTGCCTTCCGGACAGGGGGAGACTGAAGCTTTCTTT. Translated, it gives CASSVLPSGQGETEAFF.

V usage is TRBV11-2 and J usage is TRBJ1-1; D uncertain. The CDR3 has 15 residues. The germline CDR1 and CDR2 sequences are SGHAT and FQNNGV. Trimming took 5 bases from V and 0 from J, leaving 13 bases between them. The CDR3 DNA is TGTGCCAGCAGCGCGTGGTCCAATTTGAACACTGAAGCTTTCTTT. This translates into CASSAWSNLNTEAFF. Combining the CDR3 with reference TRBV11-2 and TRBJ1-1 gives the whole variable domain EAGVAQSPRYKIIEKRQSVAFWCNPISGHATLYWYQQILGQGPKLLIQFQNNGVVDDSQLPKDRFSAERLKGVDSTLKIQPAKLEDSAVYLCASSAWSNLNTEAFFGQGTRLTVV.

V and J are TRBV11-2 and TRBJ1-2, with D unclear. The germline V and J ends were trimmed by 0 bases and 2 bases, with 7 bases remaining between them. Germline CDR1 is SGHAT and CDR2 is FQNNGV. This CDR3 has 14 amino acids. CDR3 sequence reads: CASSLDTTNYGYTF. CDR3 coding DNA: TGTGCCAGCAGCTTAGATACAACCAACTATGGCTACACCTTC.

The rearrangement joins TRBV28 to TRBJ1-4, with 8 nucleotides matching TRBD1. Trimming removed 7 bases from V and 5 bases from J; junction bases left unmatched: 9. This CDR3 is built from 15 residues. Germline V gene data show CDR1 as MDHEN and CDR2 as SYDVKM. CDR3 nucleotides: TGTGCCAGCACGACAGCAGGGGGCCAAAATGAAAAACTGTTTTTT. Residues: CASTTAGGQNEKLFF.

The J gene is TRBJ2-1, the V gene TRBV15; the D is unclear. The CDR3 extends over 11 amino acids. Looked up from germline, CDR1 is LNHNV and CDR2 is YYDKDF (reference sequence). V gave up 4 bases and J gave up 5 bases, with 3 bases separating them. The DNA for the CDR3 is TGTGCCACCAGCAACAACAATGAGCAGTTCTTC. This codes for CATSNNNEQFF.

This clone was counted a few times. This chain connects TRBV5-1 to TRBJ1-2; D gene unclear. CDR1 is SGHRS and CDR2 is YFSETQ in the germline V gene. This CDR3 has 14 residues. Trimming took 4 bases from V and 4 from J, leaving 14 bases between them. CDR3 nucleotide sequence: TGCGCCAGCAGCCCAAGTGCAGGTATCTATGGCTACACCTTC. This encodes CASSPSAGIYGYTF. The full variable domain, in which reference TRBV5-1 and TRBJ1-2 provide the parts outside the CDR3, is KAGVTQTPRYLIKTRGQQVTLSCSPISGHRSVSWYQQTPGQGLQFLFEYFSETQRNKGNFPGRFSGRQFSNSRSEMNVSTLELGDSALYLCASSPSAGIYGYTFGSGTRLTVV.

The chain couples TRBV7-2 to TRBJ2-3; a weak D match, TRBD2 (6 bases). The CDR3 has 16 residues. Germline V lookup: CDR1 SGHTA, CDR2 FQGNSA. V was cut by 6 bases and J by 2 bases, with 18 bases left in between. The CDR3 nucleotides read TGTGCCAGCAGTTCGCCAGCTAGCGCCCTCACAGATACGCAGTATTTT. As protein: CASSSPASALTDTQYF.

The chain links TRBV7-6 to TRBJ2-1, with D unresolved. In germline, CDR1 is SGHVS, CDR2 FNYEAQ. With 6 bases removed from V and 0 bases from J, the gap between germline ends came to 12 bases. The CDR3 totals 15 residues. The CDR3 loop is CASSFTTSSYNEQFF. CDR3 nucleotides: TGTGCCAGCAGTTTTACTACAAGCTCCTACAATGAGCAGTTCTTC. The full variable domain, completed using reference TRBV7-6 and TRBJ2-1, is GAGVSQSPRYKVTKRGQDVALRCDPISGHVSLYWYRQALGQGPEFLTYFNYEAQQDKSGLPNDRFSAERPEGSISTLTIQRTEQRDSAMYRCASSFTTSSYNEQFFGPGTRLTVL.

This chain joins TRBV11-2 and TRBJ2-1; possibly TRBD2 for D (6 bases). The CDR3 loop spans 15 amino acids. Trimming pared 4 bases from V and 5 bases from J, leaving 15 bases between. Germline V gene sequence: CDR1 SGHAT, CDR2 FQNNGV. The CDR3 DNA is TGTGCCAGCAGCTCCCTCCGGGACTTTAACAATGAGCAGTTCTTC. Translating it yields CASSSLRDFNNEQFF.

The V call is TRBV5-4, the J call TRBJ1-4; tentative D call: TRBD1 (5 bases). Germline CDR1 SGHNT, CDR2 YYREEE (reference sequence). V gave up 4 bases and J gave up 5 bases, with 12 bases separating them. CDR3 length: 14 amino acids. The CDR3: CASSQDMRNEKLFF. CDR3 bases: TGTGCCAGCAGCCAGGACATGCGAAATGAAAAACTGTTTTTT.